Listed here are 28 T cell receptor beta chains from one sample, sequenced in a study of regulatory T cells in long-lasting Graves disease. Construction of TCR beta libraries relied on iRepertoire HTBI primers and on Arm-PCR targeting CDR3 regions. TCRdb reprocessed the multiplex PCR reads via MiXCR and lists one record per CDR3 protein. The repertoire has about 540,000 distinct CDR3 sequences, about 14% of them found once; the top ten carry roughly 9.7%. Time point here: newly diagnosed GD, antithyroid drugs for less than 3 months. PBMCs provided the RNA from which the TCR library was made. The same data also contributed to another study, on T cells in Graves' hyperthyroidism and ophthalmopathy.

The sequenced sample was peripheral blood mononuclear cells (PBMCs), obtained at new diagnosis, from a patient treated with antithyroid drugs. These receptors originate from a man aged 25 to 45 with Graves disease.

This clonotype was found many times. The chain is built from TRBV12-5 and TRBJ2-1; 12 bases are shared with TRBD2. The junction had 7 bases not matched to a gene; V was cut back by 6 bases and J by 7 bases. CDR3 length equals 15 residues. Germline V gene sequence: CDR1 LGHNT, CDR2 FRNRAP. The DNA for the CDR3 is TGTGCTAGTGGACTCGGACTAGCGGGAAATAATGAGCAGTTCTTC. Protein product: CASGLGLAGNNEQFF.

This chain links TRBV3-1 with TRBJ2-3; 8 bases are shared with TRBD2. V gave up 4 bases and J gave up 5 bases; unmatched junction bases: 8. The germline V gene has CDR1 LGHDT and CDR2 YNNKEL (reference sequence). This CDR3 is 15 amino acids long. The CDR3 DNA reads as TGTGCCAGCAGCCGGAACCAAGCGGGAGTAGATACGCAGTATTTT. Its translation is CASSRNQAGVDTQYF.

Note on this clonotype: The germline gene is not matched at one end of the junction; a read error may be the cause. The chain combines TRBV30 with TRBJ1-1; tentative D call: TRBD1 (5 bases). Germline V gene lookup returns CDR1 GTSNPN and CDR2 SVGIG (reference sequence). This CDR3 is built from 14 residues. The CDR3 DNA reads TGTGCCTGGAGAAGGGACGTTTCGAACACTGAAACTTTCTTT. Translated, it gives CAWRRDVSNTETFF.

This clonotype was counted many times. This chain links TRBV29-1 with TRBJ2-5, with TRBD1 identical over 7 bases. This CDR3 comprises 13 residues. Trimming at V came to 6 bases and at J to 5 bases, leaving 9 bases not matched to a gene. The germline gives CDR1 SQVTM, CDR2 ANQGSEA. Here the CDR3 reads CSVNQGVGETQYF. CDR3 DNA: TGCAGCGTGAACCAGGGGGTCGGCGAGACCCAGTACTTC. The full variable domain, with the rest looked up from reference TRBV29-1 and TRBJ2-5, is SAVISQKPSRDICQRGTSLTIQCQVDSQVTMMFWYRQQPGQSLTLIATANQGSEATYESGFVIDKFPISRPNLTFSTLTVSNMSPEDSSIYLCSVNQGVGETQYFGPGTRLLVL.

This clonotype was recorded at least ten times. The rearrangement uses TRBV29-1 and TRBJ2-7; perhaps TRBD1 as D (6 bases). This CDR3 contains 15 residues. V lost 1 base to trimming and J lost 2 bases, with 15 bases between them. From germline, CDR1 is SQVTM and CDR2 ANQGSEA. CDR3 loop: CSVEGRTGIAYEQYF. The DNA of the CDR3 is TGCAGCGTTGAAGGACGTACAGGGATCGCCTACGAGCAGTACTTC.

In its sample, this clonotype was seen many times. J is TRBJ2-5 and V is TRBV12-3 or TRBV12-4; no definite D call. The CDR3 extends over 14 amino acids. Trimming left V 6 bases short and J 4 bases short, with 15 bases between. Written as DNA, the CDR3 is TGTGCCAGCAGCCCTTCTGACTTTCCAGAGACCCAGTACTTC. Protein: CASSPSDFPETQYF.

This clonotype came up many times. The rearrangement links TRBV6-5 to TRBJ2-7; D unclear. The CDR3 contains 12 residues. CDR1 and CDR2 from the germline V gene are MNHEY and SVGAGI. Trimming left V 4 bases short and J 6 bases short, with 10 bases between. The CDR3 DNA reads TGTGCCAGCAGTTCCCCCTCGACCGAGCAGTACTTC. Its protein product is CASSSPSTEQYF.

This clonotype was counted ten times or more. This sequence joins TRBV29-1 and TRBJ2-7, with 7 bases that match TRBD1. V trimming: 6 bases; J trimming: 0 bases; junction bases outside the gene matches: 5. CDR3 length: 13 amino acids. Germline CDR1 reads SQVTM; CDR2 reads ANQGSEA. The CDR3 DNA sequence: TGCAGCGTCCGGGACAGCAGCTCCTACGAGCAGTACTTC. As protein: CSVRDSSSYEQYF.

This clonotype has at least ten counts. This rearrangement joins TRBV2 to TRBJ2-1; TRBD1 is a possible D gene (6 bases). The CDR3 covers 10 residues. Germline lookup yields CDR1 SNHLY and CDR2 FYNNEI. V lost 10 bases, J lost 10 bases, and 11 bases lay in between. CDR3 nucleotide sequence: TGTGCCAACATCGACAGGGAGCAGTTCTTC. Its protein is CANIDREQFF.

CDR3 sequence: CASSGEANPRDTQYF. The CDR3 nucleotides read TGTGCCAGCAGTGGCGAAGCGAACCCACGAGATACGCAGTATTTT. The chain links TRBV6-1 to TRBJ2-3; D gene ambiguous. There are 15 residues in the CDR3. Germline V gene sequence: CDR1 MNHNS, CDR2 SASEGT. The V and J ends lost 4 bases and 5 bases respectively, with 16 bases between them.

The chain couples TRBV6-5 to TRBJ2-7; D might be TRBD2 (6 bases). Trimming shortened V by 2 bases and J by 3 bases, and 11 bases separated the two germline ends. CDR1 MNHEY and CDR2 SVGAGI come from the germline V gene. The CDR3 runs 14 residues. CDR3 sequence reads: CASSYGLQFYEQYF. The CDR3 bases are TGTGCCAGCAGTTACGGACTACAGTTCTACGAGCAGTACTTC.

The chain carries TRBV24-1 and TRBJ2-5, with D uncertain. The CDR3 contains 14 residues. Trimming removed 4 bases from V and 7 bases from J, with 15 bases in between. CDR1 and CDR2 from the germline V gene are KGHDR and SFDVKD. The CDR3 DNA reads as TGTGCCACCAGTGACCCCTCTCCCCCGTGGACCCAGTACTTC. Translation: CATSDPSPPWTQYF.

This clonotype was seen a handful of times. The CDR3 does not close with the conserved phenylalanine or tryptophan, likely indicating a read error. The V call is TRBV7-9, the J call TRBJ1-1, with no clear D. The ends were cut back, 1 base at V and 1 base at J, with 10 bases in the middle. There are 15 residues in the CDR3. Germline CDR1 and CDR2: SEHNR and FQNEAQ (reference sequence). The CDR3, as DNA: TGTGCCAGCAGCTTAGTGGGCGCCAGGAACACTGAAGCTTTCCTT. Protein: CASSLVGARNTEAFL.

This clonotype was observed at least ten times. V usage is TRBV20-1 and J usage is TRBJ1-5; D perhaps matches TRBD1 (6 bases). The CDR3 is 15 residues long. CDR1 DFQATT and CDR2 SNEGSKA come from the germline V gene (reference sequence). V lost 8 bases, J lost 0 bases, and 17 bases lay in between. The CDR3 DNA reads as TGCAGTACGATCCGACAGGCTTATAGCAATCAGCCCCAGCATTTT. Translated, it gives CSTIRQAYSNQPQHF.

This rearrangement joins TRBV20-1 to TRBJ2-7; TRBD1 agrees at 7 bases. Germline V CDR1 and CDR2: DFQATT, SNEGSKA (reference sequence). V lost 3 bases, J lost 1 base, and 3 bases stayed unmatched. CDR3 length equals 13 residues. The CDR3 bases are TGCAGTGCTAGCCCGGGACAGTCCTACGAGCAGTACTTC. It specifies CSASPGQSYEQYF.

This clonotype was picked up many times. This chain links TRBV28 with TRBJ2-3, with D unresolved. The germline V gene encodes CDR1 MDHEN and CDR2 SYDVKM. The germline V and J ends were trimmed by 8 bases and 4 bases, with 16 bases remaining between them. The CDR3 is 14 amino acids. The CDR3 loop is CASVKAGWADTQYF. DNA of the CDR3: TGTGCCAGCGTTAAGGCAGGATGGGCAGATACGCAGTATTTT.

As for this clonotype: A much larger clonotype is one base distant, so this may be a read error. The chain employs TRBV2 and TRBJ1-5; no clear D. There are 12 residues in the CDR3. V shed 7 bases and J shed 9 bases, with 13 bases lying between them. CDR1 is SNHLY, CDR2 FYNNEI, per germline. The DNA of the CDR3 is TGTGCCAGCATGGCAGAGAGGCGGCCCCAGCATTTT. Amino acids: CASMAERRPQHF.

The sample holds many counts of this clonotype. The rearrangement links TRBV3-1 to TRBJ2-7; TRBD2 matches at 7 bases. V lost 4 bases and J lost 0; bases outside the gene matches: 3. Germline CDR1 is LGHDT and CDR2 is YNNKEL (reference sequence). The CDR3 covers 14 residues. The CDR3 sequence: CASSRGLVSYEQYF. DNA of the CDR3: TGTGCCAGCAGCCGCGGACTAGTCTCCTACGAGCAGTACTTC.

This clonotype was seen only a few times. The gene calls are TRBV5-5 and TRBJ2-7; D is unresolved. V lost 1 base and J 0 bases, leaving 14 bases between the germline ends. Germline loops: CDR1 SGHKS, CDR2 YYEKEE (reference sequence). This CDR3 comprises 16 residues. The CDR3: CASSLRFAYSSYEQYF. CDR3 DNA sequence: TGTGCCAGCAGCTTGCGGTTCGCCTACAGCTCCTACGAGCAGTACTTC.

A note on this clonotype: A much bigger clone sits one base away, suggesting this may be a read error. V and J are TRBV6-2 or TRBV6-3 and TRBJ2-3; D perhaps matches TRBD2 (6 bases). The CDR3 sequence is 18 residues long. V shed 5 bases and J shed 4 bases, with 25 bases lying between them. Looked up from germline, CDR1 is MNHEY and CDR2 is SVGEGT. Here the CDR3 DNA reads TGTGCCAGCAGTGGGGTGGCGGGAAAGAGGAGATACGCAGATACGCAGTATTTT. Its translation: CASSGVAGKRRYADTQYF.

This clonotype occurred many times. The J gene is TRBJ2-1, the V gene TRBV6-1; 9 nucleotides line up with TRBD2. After removal of 6 bases from V and 6 bases from J, the junction contained 9 bases not matched to a gene. Per germline, CDR1 MNHNS and CDR2 SASEGT. The CDR3 is made up of 15 amino acids. The CDR3 region is CASRSSGSGSNEQFF. In DNA form, the CDR3 reads TGTGCCAGCAGGAGTTCAGGTAGCGGGAGCAATGAGCAGTTCTTC.

This clonotype was seen many times. The chain employs TRBV20-1 and TRBJ2-7; D gene unclear. Germline loops: CDR1 DFQATT, CDR2 SNEGSKA (reference sequence). This CDR3 is built from 11 residues. Trimming removed 3 bases at V and 2 bases at J, with 5 bases between. The DNA for the CDR3 is TGCAGTGCTAGTTCCGCCTACGAGCAGTACTTC. As protein: CSASSAYEQYF.

This clonotype was detected ten times or more. V usage is TRBV7-9 and J usage is TRBJ2-1, with TRBD2 identical over 13 bases. This CDR3 has 16 amino acids. Losses at the gene ends were 5 bases for V and 9 bases for J; bases not matched to a gene: 10. Germline assignment: CDR1 SEHNR and CDR2 FQNEAQ (reference sequence). The CDR3 sequence: CASSPPGTSGTGEQFF. CDR3 nucleotides: TGTGCCAGCAGCCCACCCGGGACTAGCGGGACTGGTGAGCAGTTCTTC.

This chain uses TRBV30 with TRBJ1-1; 7 bases line up with TRBD1. The CDR3 runs 14 residues. CDR1 is GTSNPN and CDR2 is SVGIG in the germline V gene (reference sequence). V was clipped by 3 bases and J by 1 base; unmatched bases: 5. CDR3 sequence (DNA): TGTGCCTGGAGCGACAGGGCGGGGAACACTGAAGCTTTCTTT. This sequence encodes CAWSDRAGNTEAFF.

Concerning this clonotype: A read error may be the cause here, since a much bigger clone is one base away. The chain joins TRBV6-1 to TRBJ1-3; the D gene is possibly TRBD1 (5 bases). Trimming took 11 bases from V and 4 from J, leaving 15 bases between them. The germline gives CDR1 MNHNS, CDR2 SASEGT. The CDR3 spans 13 residues. Here the CDR3 reads CAGSQGYGNTIYF. The DNA of the CDR3 is TGTGCCGGCTCCCAGGGATACGGAAACACCATATATTTT.

This clonotype was observed a few times. V gene TRBV20-1 combines with J gene TRBJ1-2; 7 bases are a match to TRBD1. Trimming removed 3 bases from V and 5 bases from J; junction bases left unmatched: 9. CDR3 size: 14 residues. In germline, CDR1 is DFQATT, CDR2 SNEGSKA (reference sequence). As DNA, the CDR3 is TGCAGTGCTAGCCCGACAGGGCCCGCGTATGGCTACACCTTC. Amino acid sequence: CSASPTGPAYGYTF.

The chain recombines TRBV7-2 with TRBJ2-5; possibly TRBD1 or TRBD2 for D (5 bases each). V shed 4 bases and J shed 5 bases, with 20 bases lying between them. This CDR3 contains 16 residues. Germline CDR1 reads SGHTA; CDR2 reads FQGNSA. The CDR3 nucleotides read TGTGCCAGCAGCTCCCGAAGCAGTTTGGGACGGGAGACCCAGTACTTC. This codes for CASSSRSSLGRETQYF. Looking up the rest from reference TRBV7-2 and TRBJ2-5 gives the full variable domain: GAGVSQSPSNKVTEKGKDVELRCDPISGHTALYWYRQSLGQGLEFLIYFQGNSAPDKSGLPSDRFSAERTGGSVSTLTIQRTQQEDSAVYLCASSSRSSLGRETQYFGPGTRLLVL.

In its sample, this clonotype was seen a few times. The genes are TRBV10-2 and TRBJ2-2; D perhaps matches TRBD1 (6 bases). Looked up from germline, CDR1 is WSHSY and CDR2 is SAAADI. Trimming shortened V by 8 bases and J by 4 bases, and 14 bases separated the two germline ends. The CDR3 is 14 residues long. As DNA, the CDR3 is TGCGCCAGCGTATCCGGGACAAGCACCGGGGAGCTGTTTTTT. It is translated as CASVSGTSTGELFF.